These 21 T cell receptor beta chains were all obtained from the same sample, sequenced in a study of shared clonotypes between healthy human individuals. Repertoires were generated with immunoSEQ multiplex PCR, while TCRdb's copy carries only in-frame clones and drops some. The sample records about 700,000 clones, roughly 70% being singletons. Sequenced: memory CD4+ T cells sorted from blood. Subset denoted: CD45RA-negative fraction. These receptors originate from a woman aged 25 to 39 in good health.

The chain's CDR3 is CASSVQGSGANVLTF. CDR3 nucleotide sequence: TGTGCCAGCAGTGTGCAGGGTTCTGGGGCCAACGTCCTGACTTTC. The chain recombines TRBV2 with TRBJ2-6, with a possible D match to TRBD1 (5 bases). This CDR3 is built from 15 residues. Trimming cost V 4 bases and J 1 base, with 8 bases left between them. Germline CDR1 is SNHLY and CDR2 is FYNNEI. The whole variable domain, remainder taken from reference TRBV2 and TRBJ2-6, is EPEVTQTPSHQVTQMGQEVILRCVPISNHLYFYWYRQILGQKVEFLVSFYNNEISEKSEIFDDQFSVERPDGSNFTLKIRSTKLEDSAMYFCASSVQGSGANVLTFGAGSRLTVL.

J is TRBJ2-7 and V is TRBV11-3; a possible D gene is TRBD1 (7 bases). From germline, CDR1 is SGHNT and CDR2 YENEEA. The CDR3 consists of 15 residues. Trimming cost V 5 bases and J 0 bases, with 14 bases left between them. DNA for the CDR3: TGTGCCAGCAGCGAACAGGGGACTGGCTCCTACGAGCAGTACTTC. Translating gives CASSEQGTGSYEQYF. Full variable domain (outside the CDR3, taken from reference TRBV11-3 and TRBJ2-7): EAGVVQSPRYKIIEKKQPVAFWCNPISGHNTLYWYLQNLGQGPELLIRYENEEAVDDSQLPKDRFSAERLKGVDSTLKIQPAELGDSAVYLCASSEQGTGSYEQYFGPGTRLTVT.

This clone was seen a handful of times. The chain is built from TRBV12-5 and TRBJ2-5, with 7 bases matching TRBD2. Germline values: CDR1 LGHNT, CDR2 FRNRAP. This CDR3 contains 16 residues. V was clipped by 6 bases and J by 5 bases; unmatched bases: 15. The CDR3 sequence is CASGPTVWTSAETQYF. The DNA of the CDR3 is TGTGCTAGTGGACCCACCGTTTGGACTAGTGCCGAGACCCAGTACTTC.

A word on this clone: This specimen includes other DNA sequences encoding the same CDR3. The J gene is TRBJ1-2, the V gene TRBV30; no firm D call. CDR3 length equals 11 residues. CDR1 and CDR2 (germline): GTSNPN, SVGIG (reference sequence). V lost 3 bases, J lost 5 bases, and 7 bases lay in between. In nucleotides, the CDR3 is TGTGCCTGGAGCCTTGGGTATGGCTACACCTTC. Translation: CAWSLGYGYTF.

The V call is TRBV30, the J call TRBJ1-2; D possibly corresponds to TRBD1 (6 bases). CDR3 length: 15 amino acids. CDR1 is GTSNPN and CDR2 is SVGIG in the germline V gene (reference sequence). Trimming left V 4 bases short and J 5 bases short, with 20 bases between. In DNA form, the CDR3 reads TGTGCCTGGACACATCCCGGGACACCCTTTTATGGCTACACCTTC. Translation gives CAWTHPGTPFYGYTF.

The genes are TRBV21-1 and TRBJ2-7. TRBV21-1 is deemed a pseudogene. The CDR3 extends over 11 amino acids. The CDR3 DNA reads as TGTGCCAGCAGCAAGGTATACGAGCAGTACTTC. Translating it yields CASSKVYEQYF.

A remark on this clone: This may be a read error: a much more frequent sequence differs by one nucleotide. In nucleotides, the CDR3 is TGTGCCAGCAGTCACCAGCGGGACTCCTACGAGCAGTACTTC. Its protein product is CASSHQRDSYEQYF. This chain uses TRBV7-2 with TRBJ2-7, with TRBD2 matching over 7 bases. The CDR3 is 14 residues long. With V trimmed by 6 bases and J by 0 bases, 5 bases remained unmatched. Per the germline V gene, CDR1 is SGHTA and CDR2 is FQGNSA.

In DNA, the CDR3 is TGTGCCAGCACCATCGGGAGACATAAGGGCTACACCTTC. Protein product: CASTIGRHKGYTF. The rearrangement links TRBV2 to TRBJ1-2; D is ambiguous. Trimming took 7 bases from V and 8 from J, leaving 17 bases between them. CDR3 length: 13 residues. Germline CDR1 is SNHLY and CDR2 is FYNNEI.

The chain is built from TRBV29-1 and TRBJ2-1; 8 nucleotides agree with TRBD2. Germline CDR1 SQVTM, CDR2 ANQGSEA. The CDR3 runs to 14 residues. The junction had 10 bases not matched to a gene; V was cut back by 7 bases and J by 5 bases. The CDR3 DNA is TGCAGCGGGCGGGGGGCTAGCGGGCACAATGAGCAGTTCTTC. Its protein is CSGRGASGHNEQFF.

The rearrangement joins TRBV11-3 to TRBJ2-7; the D gene is possibly TRBD1 (5 bases). V dropped 1 base and J dropped 5 bases, with 15 bases sitting between them. The V gene's germline CDR1 is SGHNT and CDR2 YENEEA. This CDR3 comprises 15 residues. The CDR3 DNA reads TGTGCCAGCAGCTTAGGGTCAGGGTCCTACGACGAGCAGTACTTC. As protein: CASSLGSGSYDEQYF.

This sequence joins TRBV7-2 and TRBJ2-3; no reliable D call. With 2 bases removed from V and 4 bases from J, the gap between germline ends came to 10 bases. Looked up from germline, CDR1 is SGHTA and CDR2 is FQGNSA. The CDR3 consists of 14 residues. The CDR3 region is CASSLNSLPDTQYF. The CDR3 DNA reads as TGTGCCAGCAGCTTAAATTCGTTGCCAGATACGCAGTATTTT.

The V gene is TRBV29-1, the J gene TRBJ2-5; tentatively, D is TRBD1 (6 bases). V lost 6 bases to trimming and J lost 0 bases, with 11 bases between them. There are 13 residues in the CDR3. Germline V lookup: CDR1 SQVTM, CDR2 ANQGSEA. CDR3 sequence (DNA): TGCAGCGTCCAAGGGACATACCAAGAGACCCAGTACTTC. It yields the protein CSVQGTYQETQYF.

The gene calls are TRBV6-5 and TRBJ2-4; D remains unclear. Trimming removed 2 bases from V and 10 bases from J, with 18 bases in between. Germline V CDR1 and CDR2: MNHEY, SVGAGI. There are 15 residues in the CDR3. CDR3: CASSYALGTGKIQYF. The CDR3 DNA reads TGTGCCAGCAGTTACGCCCTAGGCACGGGCAAAATTCAGTACTTC.

A few counts support this clone. The V and J genes are TRBV7-9 and TRBJ1-1; D possibly corresponds to TRBD1 (5 bases). The CDR3 runs to 15 residues. Trimming left V 1 base short and J 1 base short, with 10 bases between. CDR1 and CDR2 (germline): SEHNR, FQNEAQ (reference sequence). The CDR3 reads CASSLVAGTNTEAFF. In DNA, the CDR3 is TGTGCCAGCAGCTTAGTGGCGGGGACGAACACTGAAGCTTTCTTT.

This clone has just a few counts. CDR3 protein: CASRGLALGNEQFF. The CDR3 nucleotides are TGTGCCAGCAGGGGACTAGCCCTTGGGAATGAGCAGTTCTTC. The chain employs TRBV6-1 and TRBJ2-1; TRBD2 agrees at 9 bases. This CDR3 comprises 14 residues. CDR1 is MNHNS and CDR2 is SASEGT in the germline V gene. After removal of 6 bases from V and 7 bases from J, the junction contained 7 bases not matched to a gene.

The V call is TRBV10-1, the J call TRBJ2-3; D unclear. This CDR3 is built from 15 residues. Germline V gives CDR1 WNHNN, CDR2 SYGVQD (reference sequence). V was cut by 2 bases and J by 2 bases, with 11 bases left in between. The CDR3 spells CASSEAGRFTDTQYF. CDR3 in DNA: TGCGCCAGCAGTGAGGCCGGAAGGTTCACAGATACGCAGTATTTT.

This clone occurred a few times. This CDR3 reads CASSSSQKGYTF. For the CDR3, the DNA is TGTGCCAGCAGTTCATCTCAGAAGGGCTACACCTTC. V gene TRBV28 combines with J gene TRBJ1-2; D gene unclear. The V gene lost 4 bases and the J gene lost 8 bases, with 11 bases spanning the gap. The germline gives CDR1 MDHEN, CDR2 SYDVKM. The CDR3 is 12 amino acids.

This clone was detected once. J is TRBJ2-3 and V is TRBV18; 7 bases line up with TRBD1. The CDR3 sequence is 15 residues long. Unmatched junction bases numbered 10, after V lost 4 bases and J lost 6 bases. Germline assignment: CDR1 KGHSH and CDR2 LQKENI. CDR3 coding DNA: TGTGCCAGCTCACTAGACCTAGGACAGGCGGATACGCAGTATTTT. As protein: CASSLDLGQADTQYF.

This chain joins TRBV4-2 and TRBJ2-3; 8 bases fit TRBD2. Trimming took 1 base from V and 3 from J; bases not matched to a gene: 6. The V gene's germline CDR1 is LGHNA and CDR2 YNFKEQ. CDR3 length: 16 amino acids. The CDR3 DNA reads TGTGCCAGCAGCCAAGGGATCGCTAGCGGGACAGATACGCAGTATTTT. The encoded protein is CASSQGIASGTDTQYF.

The chain recombines TRBV5-1 with TRBJ2-3, with 10 bases matching TRBD1. Germline V gene lookup returns CDR1 SGHRS and CDR2 YFSETQ. Trimming at V came to 4 bases and at J to 0 bases, leaving 5 bases not matched to a gene. The CDR3 length is 16 residues. CDR3 sequence: CASSVGQGMSTDTQYF. For the CDR3, the DNA is TGCGCCAGCAGCGTGGGACAGGGGATGAGCACAGATACGCAGTATTTT.

This rearrangement joins TRBV25-1 to TRBJ2-7, with 9 bases identical to TRBD1. Germline CDR1 is MGHDK and CDR2 is SYGVNS. The J segment lost 6 bases and the V segment lost 3 bases, leaving 6 bases of the junction unmatched. This CDR3 region has 14 residues. CDR3 region: CASSDAGQGTEQYF. The DNA for the CDR3 is TGTGCCAGCAGTGATGCGGGACAGGGAACCGAGCAGTACTTC.